These T cell receptor beta chains were read from a single sample in a study of human T cells and chemical hapten exposure. TCRdb processed the RACE reads anew with MiXCR; each CDR3 protein has one entry. The data show about 180,000 distinct CDR3 sequences, with 25% to 35% seen just once and under 3% held by the top ten. This sample comprised whole blood, obtained in connection with sensitization to the hapten diphenylcyclopropenone (DPC). These receptors all stem from a woman aged 25 to 45 with alopecia areata. Some clones in this sample may be carry-over from other donors' samples. Each CDR3 is given with its conserved first and last residue. A D gene is named only where the DNA matches it firmly. The listing skips clone size in some rows; elsewhere it reads once, few, many or a size class.

DNA: TGTGCCATCACGGGACTAGCGGGGCACAATGAGCAGTTCTTC; CDR3: CAITGLAGHNEQFF; size: few; V: TRBV10-3; D: TRBD2; J: TRBJ2-1
DNA: TGTGCCAGCAGTGTCATACAGGGAGTCGGGGACATTCAGTACTTC; CDR3: CASSVIQGVGDIQYF; size: -; V: TRBV28; D: -; J: TRBJ2-4
DNA: TGCAGCGCCGTTGATTGGGGGAGGGCCAAGGATACGCAGTATTTT; CDR3: CSAVDWGRAKDTQYF; size: -; V: TRBV29-1; D: TRBD2; J: TRBJ2-3
DNA: TGTACCAGCAGCTTAGGTATTGATGAGCAGTTCTTC; CDR3: CTSSLGIDEQFF; size: -; V: TRBV7-9; D: -; J: TRBJ2-1
DNA: TGCAGCGTCGCTGCTCTAGCGGGAGGAAGAAACATTCAGTACTTC; CDR3: CSVAALAGGRNIQYF; size: -; V: TRBV29-1; D: TRBD2; J: TRBJ2-4
DNA: TGCGCCAGCAGCCCCGGACTGGCTTGGGACGAGCAGTACTTC; CDR3: CASSPGLAWDEQYF; size: few; V: TRBV4-1; D: -; J: TRBJ2-7
DNA: TGTGCCAGCAGATCCAGAATGGGGGGGAAGCGGGCGGGCCTACCCTACAATGAGCAGTTCTTC; CDR3: CASRSRMGGKRAGLPYNEQFF; size: few; V: TRBV6-2/TRBV6-3; D: TRBD2; J: TRBJ2-1
DNA: TGTGCCAGCAGCGTTGCGGGGGTCAAAGGAGAGACCCAGTACTTC; CDR3: CASSVAGVKGETQYF; size: few; V: TRBV9; D: TRBD2; J: TRBJ2-5
DNA: TGCAGTGCGATACCTTGGGCCACTGAAGCTTTCTTT; CDR3: CSAIPWATEAFF; size: -; V: TRBV20-1; D: -; J: TRBJ1-1
DNA: TGCAGCGTTGCGGGACAGAACAATCAGCCCCAGCATTTT; CDR3: CSVAGQNNQPQHF; size: -; V: TRBV29-1; D: TRBD1; J: TRBJ1-5
DNA: TGCAGCGTGACACAGACGGGGGCGGGAGAGACCCAGTACTTC; CDR3: CSVTQTGAGETQYF; size: few; V: TRBV29-1; D: -; J: TRBJ2-5
DNA: TGTGCCAGCAGCATGGGCGGGAGGATCCAAATTCGGGAGCAGTACTTC; CDR3: CASSMGGRIQIREQYF; size: -; V: TRBV7-9; D: TRBD2; J: TRBJ2-7
DNA: TGTGCCACCAGCGCTAGACTAGCGGGAGCCCAATCCAGTTACGAGCAGTACTTC; CDR3: CATSARLAGAQSSYEQYF; size: -; V: TRBV15; D: TRBD2; J: TRBJ2-7
DNA: TGTGCCAGCAGTTCGCGACAGTATAATTCACCCCTCCACTTT; CDR3: CASSSRQYNSPLHF; size: -; V: TRBV27; D: -; J: TRBJ1-6
DNA: TGCGCCAGCAGCCAAGGTAGCACAGAAATGAACACTGAAGCTTTCTTT; CDR3: CASSQGSTEMNTEAFF; size: few; V: TRBV4-3; D: -; J: TRBJ1-1
DNA: TGCGCCAGCAGCCTGGGCCCTGAAGCTTTCTTT; CDR3: CASSLGPEAFF; size: many; V: TRBV12-3/TRBV12-4; D: -; J: TRBJ1-1
DNA: TGTGCCAGCAGCTTAATGGACAGGGGTATCCGTCCCCATACGCAGTATTTT; CDR3: CASSLMDRGIRPHTQYF; size: many; V: TRBV7-3; D: TRBD1; J: TRBJ2-3
DNA: TGTGCCAGCAGTCACGACACGTATGAGCAGTTCTTC; CDR3: CASSHDTYEQFF; size: few; V: TRBV28; D: -; J: TRBJ2-1
DNA: TGCAGTGCTAGAGGACAGGGAAATCAGCCCCAGCATTTT; CDR3: CSARGQGNQPQHF; size: -; V: TRBV20-1; D: TRBD1; J: TRBJ1-5
DNA: TGTGCCAGCAGCTTAGATGGGTACGGATATAGCAATCAGCCCCAGCATTTT; CDR3: CASSLDGYGYSNQPQHF; size: -; V: TRBV7-2; D: -; J: TRBJ1-5
DNA: TGTGCCAGCAGCCCGGACGGGACGAAGAATTCACCCCTCCACTTT; CDR3: CASSPDGTKNSPLHF; size: few; V: TRBV7-2; D: -; J: TRBJ1-6
DNA: TGCAGCGTTGGAAATCTGCCGGGAGACTACACCTTC; CDR3: CSVGNLPGDYTF; size: few; V: TRBV29-1; D: -; J: TRBJ1-2
DNA: TGTGCCAGCAGTACCGACGGGAACACTGAAGCTTTCTTT; CDR3: CASSTDGNTEAFF; size: hyperexpanded; V: TRBV28; D: -; J: TRBJ1-1
DNA: TGTGCCAGCAGTTCAACAGGGGATCCCTACGAGCAGTACTTC; CDR3: CASSSTGDPYEQYF; size: few; V: TRBV6-2/TRBV6-3; D: TRBD1; J: TRBJ2-7
DNA: TGTGCCAGCAGAAGGAACGGAGCTAACACCGGGGAGCTGTTTTTT; CDR3: CASRRNGANTGELFF; size: -; V: TRBV7-2; D: -; J: TRBJ2-2
DNA: TGTGCCAGCGGCGGGGGGGAAAGGTACGAGCAGTACTTC; CDR3: CASGGGERYEQYF; size: few; V: TRBV28; D: TRBD2; J: TRBJ2-7
DNA: TGCGCCAGCAGCTTACAGGGGGGCCTACGAGATACGCAGTATTTT; CDR3: CASSLQGGLRDTQYF; size: once; V: TRBV5-1; D: TRBD1; J: TRBJ2-3
DNA: TGTGCCAGCAGTTTACCAGGGACCAATCAGCCCCAGCATTTT; CDR3: CASSLPGTNQPQHF; size: few; V: TRBV28; D: -; J: TRBJ1-5
DNA: TGTGCCAGCAGCCAAGTTCTCCGACAGGGACGGGCCACAGATACGCAGTATTTT; CDR3: CASSQVLRQGRATDTQYF; size: -; V: TRBV4-2; D: TRBD1; J: TRBJ2-3
DNA: TGTGCCAGCAGCTTACCTCAACAGGATAGCTCTGGGGCCAACGTCCTGACTTTC; CDR3: CASSLPQQDSSGANVLTF; size: -; V: TRBV7-6; D: -; J: TRBJ2-6
DNA: TGTGCTAGCAGCCTCCACCCCAAAGCGGGAGAGACCCAGTACTTC; CDR3: CASSLHPKAGETQYF; size: few; V: TRBV7-7; D: -; J: TRBJ2-5
DNA: TGTGCCAGCAGTTACGGTCCGAACAATGAGCAGTTCTTC; CDR3: CASSYGPNNEQFF; size: -; V: TRBV6-6; D: -; J: TRBJ2-1
DNA: TGTGCCAGCAGCCCGGGACTAGCCTTGAACACCGGGGAGCTGTTTTTT; CDR3: CASSPGLALNTGELFF; size: -; V: TRBV5-4; D: TRBD2; J: TRBJ2-2
DNA: TGTGCCAGCAGTGCCAATAGCAATCAGCCCCAGCATTTT; CDR3: CASSANSNQPQHF; size: -; V: TRBV6-5; D: -; J: TRBJ1-5
DNA: TGTGCCAGCAGCTTGGGGGCGGCGGGTTCACCCCTCCACTTT; CDR3: CASSLGAAGSPLHF; size: few; V: TRBV5-5; D: -; J: TRBJ1-6
DNA: TGTGCCAGCAGGAGCCCGCAGGGTACGGCGTACGAGCAGTACTTC; CDR3: CASRSPQGTAYEQYF; size: -; V: TRBV28; D: -; J: TRBJ2-7
DNA: TGCGCCAGCAGCCGGAGGTCTAGCGGGGGGTCTCAAGAGACCCAGTACTTC; CDR3: CASSRRSSGGSQETQYF; size: -; V: TRBV4-1; D: TRBD2; J: TRBJ2-5
DNA: TGTGCCAGCAGCTTAATGCTTTCCAGCACAGATACGCAGTATTTT; CDR3: CASSLMLSSTDTQYF; size: -; V: TRBV7-6; D: -; J: TRBJ2-3
DNA: TGTGCCAGCAGCCCAGTGGGACTAGCGGGGGACGAGCAGTACTTC; CDR3: CASSPVGLAGDEQYF; size: -; V: TRBV7-2; D: TRBD2; J: TRBJ2-7
DNA: TGTGCCAGCAGTCCCCTCGGGTTTGCGAGAAGCACAGATACGCAGTATTTT; CDR3: CASSPLGFARSTDTQYF; size: -; V: TRBV28; D: -; J: TRBJ2-3
DNA: TGTGCCAGCAGCCGGGCAGGGCCGGGGGCCTACGAGCAGTACTTC; CDR3: CASSRAGPGAYEQYF; size: -; V: TRBV12-3/TRBV12-4; D: -; J: TRBJ2-7
DNA: TGTGCCAGCAGATTCAGGGGAAATCAGCCCCAGCATTTT; CDR3: CASRFRGNQPQHF; size: -; V: TRBV28; D: -; J: TRBJ1-5
DNA: TGTGCCAGTTCCACGGCGGGACAGTTGGTTTCACCCCTCCACTTT; CDR3: CASSTAGQLVSPLHF; size: -; V: TRBV19; D: TRBD1; J: TRBJ1-6